The source of this TCR beta chain is a study of blood T cell repertoires in COVID-19 (dated by TCRdb to the early 2020s). In the study overall: Samples covering the acute and convalescent phases of COVID-19 were provided by collaborators in the United States, Italy and Spain. The material from the prospective study consisted of cDNA or gDNA derived from T cells, B-cell-depleted T cells, or PBMCs. Subjects who had been exposed to COVID-19, were actively infected with it, or had recovered from it provided the deeply sampled blood TCRbeta repertoires that made up the dataset. The repertoires were released in a freely available public database intended as a resource for research on the immune response to SARS-CoV-2. The samples were drawn from two sources: the first 160 participants of the ongoing ImmuneRACE study, and some 1,300 subjects contributed by 6 global collaborators. Nearly every sample came with metadata listing a de-identified subject ID, COVID-19 status, age in years and sex. Where available, HLA class I and class II types were taken from metadata supplied by the sample provider and were not determined by assay-based typing. Overall study results and their limits: The quantity of clinical and demographic metadata differed by source and by participant and was supplied without curation.

TCRbeta CDR3 regions were amplified from genomic DNA using the immunoSEQ Assay, a bias-controlled multiplex PCR. On the authors' methods: The number of nucleated cells in each sample was estimated by amplification of reference gene primers within the assay. To quantify the absolute abundance of each unique TCRbeta CDR3 rearrangement, sequence reads were collapsed and filtered. For each sample, productive Simpson clonality was calculated by taking the square root of Simpson's diversity index across productive rearrangements. The clones in this table, taken by TCRdb from immuneACCESS, are in-frame only. Not every clone is retained; where verified, under half of the shortfall comes from an unresolved V gene, and the cause of the rest is unknown. The DNA gave D and trimming, while V, J and clone size come from that table. This sample is represented by 150,000 to 200,000 clones; 88% of them were singletons. Clones ranked in the top ten supply roughly 6% of the sample.

For CDR1 and CDR2, the germline V gene (reference sequence) lists LNHDA and SQIVND. Its CDR3 holds 15 amino acids, cysteine through phenylalanine. CDR3 DNA is the only sequence kept; it has 45 bases, read in frame from the first base. V is pruned by 6 bases and J by 4 bases, leaving 8 bases of the junction without a gene match. Comment on this clone: Its cognate antigen has yet to be identified. No much larger clonotype is one base removed from it; base qualities were not supplied.

Whole blood was collected in K2EDTA tubes by collaborating institutions according to the institutions' own protocols. For TCRbeta analysis, collaborators shipped samples as frozen whole blood, isolated PBMCs, or DNA extracted from either of those sample types. The receptor was isolated from a man aged 35-49 years with active or convalescent COVID-19. The chain links TRBV19 with TRBJ2-2, with 7 junctional bases fitting TRBD1. Sequencing used peripheral blood. In nucleotides, the sequence is TGTGCCAGTAGGGAAAACAGGGGCCGCACCGGGGAGCTGTTTTTT. It encodes CASRENRGRTGELFF.